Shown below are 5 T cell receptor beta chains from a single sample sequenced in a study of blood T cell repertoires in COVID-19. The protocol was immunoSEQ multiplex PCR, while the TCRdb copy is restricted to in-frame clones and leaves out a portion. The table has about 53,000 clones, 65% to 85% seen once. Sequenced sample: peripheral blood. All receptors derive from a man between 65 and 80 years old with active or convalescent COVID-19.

CDR3 DNA: TGTGCCAGCAGCGTAGTCAGGGGAGATACGCAGTATTTT. This translates into CASSVVRGDTQYF. The V and J genes are TRBV9 and TRBJ2-3, with D possibly TRBD1 on 6 matching bases. Germline V gene lookup returns CDR1 SGDLS and CDR2 YYNGEE. Deletions cut 0 bases from V and 5 bases from J, with 7 bases between. This CDR3 is 13 amino acids long.

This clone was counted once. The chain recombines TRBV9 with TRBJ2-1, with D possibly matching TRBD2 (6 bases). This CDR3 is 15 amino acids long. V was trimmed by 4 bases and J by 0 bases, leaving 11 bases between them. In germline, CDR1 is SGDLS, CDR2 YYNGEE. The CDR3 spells CASSRVDYSYNEQFF. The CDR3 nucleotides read TGTGCCAGCAGCCGGGTGGACTACTCCTACAATGAGCAGTTCTTC.

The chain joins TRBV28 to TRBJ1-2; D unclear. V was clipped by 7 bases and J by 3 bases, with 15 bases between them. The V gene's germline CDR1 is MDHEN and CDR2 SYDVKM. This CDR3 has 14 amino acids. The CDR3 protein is CASNSMSRDYGYTF. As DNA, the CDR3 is TGTGCCAGCAACTCGATGTCCCGGGACTATGGCTACACCTTC.

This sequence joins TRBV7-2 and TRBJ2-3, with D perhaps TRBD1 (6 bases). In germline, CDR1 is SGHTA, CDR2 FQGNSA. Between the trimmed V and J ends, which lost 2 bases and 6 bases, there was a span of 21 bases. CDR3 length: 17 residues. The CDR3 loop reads CASSLSFSRGVRDTQYF. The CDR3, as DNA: TGTGCCAGCAGCTTAAGTTTCTCCAGGGGTGTACGTGATACGCAGTATTTT.

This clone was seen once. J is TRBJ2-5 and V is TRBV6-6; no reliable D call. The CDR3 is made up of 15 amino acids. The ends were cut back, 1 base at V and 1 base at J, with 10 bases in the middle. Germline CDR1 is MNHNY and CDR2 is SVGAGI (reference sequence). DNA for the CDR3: TGTGCCAGCAGTTACTTCGCGGTTCCCCAAGAGACCCAGTACTTC. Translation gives CASSYFAVPQETQYF.